The 16 T cell receptor beta chains listed next were all sequenced from one sample in a study of cytomegalovirus exposure and HLA in healthy donors. PCR employed 60 Vbeta and 13 Jbeta primers. The data were produced by immunoSEQ multiplex PCR, yet TCRdb's version contains in-frame clones alone and is incomplete. Of some 170,000 clones in the sample, approximately 80% were seen once. The material sequenced was PBMCs. The origin of the receptors is a woman in her fifties or sixties in good health and CMV-seronegative.

The chain has TRBV7-2 and TRBJ1-1; D ambiguous. Germline-derived CDR1 and CDR2 are SGHTA and FQGNSA. CDR3 size: 13 residues. V lost 6 bases and J lost 4, with 12 bases in between. CDR3 bases: TGTGCCAGCAGTTCCAGACTGATCACTGAAGCTTTCTTT. Protein sequence: CASSSRLITEAFF.

The gene calls are TRBV5-1 and TRBJ2-4; 10 bases map to TRBD2. The CDR3 runs 16 residues. V trimming: 4 bases; J trimming: 2 bases; junction bases outside the gene matches: 6. Germline V CDR1 and CDR2: SGHRS, YFSETQ. In DNA, the CDR3 is TGCGCCAGCAGCCCTATTAGCGGGGGGTCCAAAAACATTCAGTACTTC. This gives the protein CASSPISGGSKNIQYF.

In its sample, this clone was seen once. The rearrangement links TRBV7-2 to TRBJ2-7, with D uncertain. The CDR3 covers 13 residues. CDR1 SGHTA and CDR2 FQGNSA come from the germline V gene. V lost 2 bases and J lost 7, with 12 bases in between. This CDR3 reads CASSLNSPREQYF. CDR3 DNA: TGTGCCAGCAGCTTAAACTCTCCGAGGGAGCAGTACTTC.

V usage is TRBV28 and J usage is TRBJ1-5, with a possible D match to TRBD1 (6 bases). Germline CDR1 reads MDHEN; CDR2 reads SYDVKM. Deletions cut 5 bases from V and 6 bases from J, with 8 bases between. This CDR3 spans 12 amino acids. The CDR3 protein is CASSPGVQPQHF. The CDR3 coding sequence is TGTGCCAGCAGTCCAGGGGTTCAGCCCCAGCATTTT.

The count of this clone is one. The rearrangement links TRBV1 to TRBJ2-1; the listed D gene, TRBD2, was not tested against the DNA. TRBV1 has pseudogene status. The CDR3 length is 15 residues. CDR3 protein: CTSSQKSGPYNEQFF. The DNA of the CDR3 is TGCACCAGCAGCCAAAAAAGCGGGCCCTACAATGAGCAGTTCTTC.

The rearrangement links TRBV29-1 to TRBJ2-5, with 10 bases lining up with TRBD2. Losses at the gene ends were 4 bases for V and 3 bases for J; bases not matched to a gene: 5. Germline CDR1 reads SQVTM; CDR2 reads ANQGSEA. This CDR3 is 14 amino acids long. The CDR3 nucleotides are TGCAGCGTTGGGAACCTAGCGGGGGAAGAGACCCAGTACTTC. It translates to CSVGNLAGEETQYF.

CDR3 loop: CASRNPGLADEQYF. CDR3 DNA sequence: TGCGCCAGCCGCAACCCGGGACTAGCAGACGAGCAGTACTTC. The J gene is TRBJ2-7, the V gene TRBV5-1; TRBD2 agrees at 9 bases. This CDR3 has 14 residues. Germline V gives CDR1 SGHRS, CDR2 YFSETQ. The trim removed 7 bases at V and 5 bases at J, leaving 10 bases unmatched.

CDR3 sequence (DNA): TGTGCCAGTTTGGGCCAGGGTGTGGATGGCTACACCTTC. Its translation is CASLGQGVDGYTF. The V call is TRBV19, the J call TRBJ1-2; a possible D gene is TRBD1 (5 bases). Trimming removed 8 bases at V and 6 bases at J, with 16 bases between. The germline gives CDR1 LNHDA, CDR2 SQIVND (reference sequence). The CDR3 loop spans 13 amino acids.

The gene calls are TRBV7-2 and TRBJ2-5; D might be TRBD2 (5 bases). Germline loops: CDR1 SGHTA, CDR2 FQGNSA. The CDR3 is 14 amino acids. V was shortened by 2 bases and J by 5 bases, with 12 bases between the two germline ends. The CDR3 loop is CASSLSRVVETQYF. Written as DNA, the CDR3 is TGTGCCAGCAGCTTATCGCGGGTGGTGGAGACCCAGTACTTC.

The J gene is TRBJ2-3, the V gene TRBV7-9, with unresolved D. The CDR3 totals 15 residues. CDR1 and CDR2 from the germline V gene are SEHNR and FQNEAQ (reference sequence). Trimming shortened V by 3 bases and J by 2 bases, and 12 bases separated the two germline ends. In DNA, the CDR3 is TGTGCCAGCAGCTTTCCGCTAGGCCTCACAGATACGCAGTATTTT. Translation: CASSFPLGLTDTQYF.

The rearrangement joins TRBV18 to TRBJ2-2, with D possibly being TRBD1 (5 bases). The ends were cut back, 3 bases at V and 5 bases at J, with 13 bases in the middle. Germline CDR1 KGHSH, CDR2 LQKENI. The CDR3 is 15 amino acids. CDR3 amino acids: CASSPAGRGTGELFF. The CDR3, as DNA: TGTGCCAGCTCACCGGCAGGGCGAGGAACCGGGGAGCTGTTTTTT.

This clone has a handful of counts. The V call is TRBV19, the J call TRBJ2-3, with 7 bases lining up with TRBD2. Germline V lookup: CDR1 LNHDA, CDR2 SQIVND (reference sequence). The length of the CDR3 is 15 residues. Unmatched junction bases numbered 6, after V lost 4 bases and J lost 2 bases. The CDR3 spells CASSTRRGVTDTQYF. Here the CDR3 DNA reads TGTGCCAGTAGTACCCGCCGGGGGGTCACAGATACGCAGTATTTT.

This clone was detected a few times. This chain connects TRBV28 to TRBJ1-5; D is ambiguous. CDR1 is MDHEN, CDR2 SYDVKM, per germline. CDR3 length: 12 amino acids. V was cut by 5 bases and J by 5 bases, with 7 bases left in between. CDR3 DNA: TGTGCCAGCAGTCTCAACTATCAGCCCCAGCATTTT. Its protein is CASSLNYQPQHF. Full variable domain (outside the CDR3, taken from reference TRBV28 and TRBJ1-5): DVKVTQSSRYLVKRTGEKVFLECVQDMDHENMFWYRQDPGLGLRLIYFSYDVKMKEKGDIPEGYSVSREKKERFSLILESASTNQTSMYLCASSLNYQPQHFGDGTRLSIL.

The rearrangement links TRBV28 to TRBJ2-7; D is perhaps TRBD2 (10 bases). Trimming cost V 5 bases and J 4 bases, with 27 bases left between them. Germline V gives CDR1 MDHEN, CDR2 SYDVKM. The CDR3 is made up of 18 amino acids. The CDR3 loop is CASSASGGTGGISYEQYF. CDR3 coding DNA: TGTGCCAGCAGTGCTAGCGGGGGTACAGGGGGCATTAGTTACGAGCAGTACTTC.

This chain uses TRBV5-1 with TRBJ1-1, with D unresolved. Germline V gene data show CDR1 as SGHRS and CDR2 as YFSETQ. Between the trimmed V and J ends, which lost 0 bases and 5 bases, there was a span of 11 bases. The length of the CDR3 is 14 residues. CDR3 in amino acids: CASSLGVRGTEAFF. CDR3 bases: TGCGCCAGCAGCTTGGGGGTCCGAGGAACTGAAGCTTTCTTT.

This clone was observed a few times. CDR3 sequence: CASSQGYLGETQYF. The CDR3 bases are TGCGCCAGCAGTCAGGGGTATCTGGGAGAGACCCAGTACTTC. The rearrangement links TRBV5-1 to TRBJ2-5; tentatively, D is TRBD1 (6 bases). Trimming stripped 5 bases from V and 4 bases from J, with 15 bases between. The CDR3 length is 14 residues. Germline CDR1 SGHRS, CDR2 YFSETQ.